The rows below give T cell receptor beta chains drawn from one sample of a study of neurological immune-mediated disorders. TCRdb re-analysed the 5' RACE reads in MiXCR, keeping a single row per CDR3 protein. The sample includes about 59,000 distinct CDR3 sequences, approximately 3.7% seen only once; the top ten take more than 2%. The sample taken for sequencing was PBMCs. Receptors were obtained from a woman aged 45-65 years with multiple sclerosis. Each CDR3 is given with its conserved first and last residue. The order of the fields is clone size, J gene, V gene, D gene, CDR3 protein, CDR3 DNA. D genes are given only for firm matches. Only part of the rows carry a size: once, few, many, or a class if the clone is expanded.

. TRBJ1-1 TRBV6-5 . CASSYSILTEAFF TGTGCCAGCAGTTACTCGATTCTCACTGAAGCTTTCTTT
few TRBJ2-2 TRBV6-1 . CASSYTRTGELFF TGTGCCAGCAGTTACACACGGACCGGGGAGCTGTTTTTT
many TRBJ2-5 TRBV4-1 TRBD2 CASSQVVELLAGGPQETQYF TGCGCCAGCAGCCAAGTCGTAGAACTGTTAGCGGGAGGGCCCCAAGAGACCCAGTACTTC
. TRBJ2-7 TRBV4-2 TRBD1 CASSQGGTGKTYEQYF TGTGCCAGCAGCCAAGGAGGGACAGGGAAGACCTACGAGCAGTACTTC
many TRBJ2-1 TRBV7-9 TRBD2 CASTHLRLADNEQFF TGTGCCAGCACCCACCTGAGACTAGCGGACAATGAGCAGTTCTTC
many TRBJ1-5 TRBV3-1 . CASSQGFGPAPQNF TGTGCCAGCAGCCAGGGGTTTGGGCCGGCGCCCCAGAATTTT
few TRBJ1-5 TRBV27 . CASSLSYYSNQPQHF TGTGCCAGCAGTCTATCCTATTATAGCAATCAGCCCCAGCATTTT
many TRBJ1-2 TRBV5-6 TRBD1 CASRHPGQGTYGYTF TGTGCCAGCAGGCATCCGGGACAGGGGACGTATGGCTACACCTTC
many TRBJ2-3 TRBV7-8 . CASSLEARWMADTQYF TGTGCCAGCAGCTTAGAAGCTAGGTGGATGGCAGATACGCAGTATTTT
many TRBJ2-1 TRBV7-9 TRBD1 CASSKSQGGFLSYNEQFF TGTGCCAGCAGCAAATCACAGGGGGGATTCCTCTCCTACAATGAGCAGTTCTTC
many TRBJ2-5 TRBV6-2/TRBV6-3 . CASKQYRQETQYF TGTGCCAGCAAACAATACAGGCAAGAGACCCAGTACTTC
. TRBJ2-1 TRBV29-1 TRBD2 CSVLTSGRGEQFF TGCAGCGTTTTAACTAGCGGGAGAGGTGAGCAGTTCTTC
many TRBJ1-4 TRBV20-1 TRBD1 CSANRGQTSNEKLFF TGCAGTGCTAACAGGGGGCAGACCTCTAATGAAAAACTGTTTTTT
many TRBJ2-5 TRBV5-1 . CASSQGPQETQYF TGCGCCAGCAGCCAGGGACCGCAGGAGACCCAGTACTTC
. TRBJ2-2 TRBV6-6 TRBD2 CASSPSGRAIGELFF TGTGCCAGCAGTCCTAGCGGGAGGGCCATCGGGGAGCTGTTTTTT
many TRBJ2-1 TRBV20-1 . CSAIGVTEQFF TGCAGTGCTATTGGGGTAACTGAGCAGTTCTTC
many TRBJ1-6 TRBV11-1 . CASSSVRDYNSPLHF TGTGCCAGCAGCTCAGTCCGGGACTATAATTCACCCCTCCACTTT
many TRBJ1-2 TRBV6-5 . CASSKGLSGGYTF TGTGCCAGCAGTAAGGGTCTCTCGGGTGGCTACACCTTC
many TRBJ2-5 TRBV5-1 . CASSLAATQETQYF TGCGCCAGCAGCTTGGCCGCGACTCAAGAGACCCAGTACTTC
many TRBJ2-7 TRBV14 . CASSQIHEQYF TGTGCCAGCAGCCAAATACACGAGCAGTACTTC
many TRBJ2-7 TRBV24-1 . CATSDPRDLSYEQYF TGTGCCACCAGTGACCCTCGGGACCTTTCCTACGAGCAGTACTTC
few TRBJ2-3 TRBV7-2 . CASSLDIISTDTQYF TGTGCCAGCAGCTTAGATATTATAAGCACAGATACGCAGTATTTT
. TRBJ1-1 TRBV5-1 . CASSFQGSNTEAFF TGCGCCAGCAGCTTCCAGGGATCGAACACTGAAGCTTTCTTT
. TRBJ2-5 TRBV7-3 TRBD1 CASSPLGQGGETQYF TGTGCCAGCAGCCCACTAGGACAGGGCGGAGAGACCCAGTACTTC
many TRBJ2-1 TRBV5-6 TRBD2 CASSLKLAGKYNEQFF TGTGCCAGCAGCTTGAAACTAGCGGGAAAGTACAATGAGCAGTTCTTC
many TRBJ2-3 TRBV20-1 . CSARDSLLDTQYF TGCAGTGCTCGGGACTCTCTTTTGGATACGCAGTATTTT
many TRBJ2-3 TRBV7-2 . CASSLASGSTDTQYF TGTGCCAGCAGCTTAGCGTCCGGGAGCACAGATACGCAGTATTTT
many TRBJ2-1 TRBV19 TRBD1 CASSVDRGLGNEQFF TGTGCCAGTAGTGTGGACAGGGGGCTCGGCAATGAGCAGTTCTTC
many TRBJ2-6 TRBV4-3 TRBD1 CASSQETGVGANVLTF TGCGCCAGCAGCCAAGAAACAGGGGTTGGGGCCAACGTCCTGACTTTC
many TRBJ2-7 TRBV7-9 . CASSLALGAGRNEQYF TGTGCCAGCAGCTTAGCCTTGGGGGCGGGGAGGAACGAGCAGTACTTC
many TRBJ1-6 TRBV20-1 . CSARANGGAPLHF TGCAGTGCTAGGGCGAATGGGGGAGCACCCCTCCACTTT
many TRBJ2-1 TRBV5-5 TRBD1 CASSSDRVRQFF TGTGCCAGCAGCTCGGACAGGGTTAGGCAGTTCTTC
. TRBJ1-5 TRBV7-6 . CASSLEGPGPGQPQNF TGTGCCAGCAGCTTAGAAGGCCCGGGACCGGGTCAGCCCCAGAATTTT
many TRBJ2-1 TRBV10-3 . CSGGGSYNEQFF TGTTCAGGGGGAGGCTCCTACAATGAGCAGTTCTTC
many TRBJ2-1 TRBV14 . CASSRLARNNEQFF TGTGCCAGCAGCCGTCTAGCGAGGAACAATGAGCAGTTCTTC
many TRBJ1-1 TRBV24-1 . CATSMRDEAFF TGTGCCACCAGTATGAGGGATGAAGCTTTCTTT
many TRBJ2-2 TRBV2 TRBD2 CATGGLASNTGELFF TGTGCCACTGGAGGACTAGCGTCGAACACCGGGGAGCTGTTTTTT
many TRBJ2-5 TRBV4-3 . CASSQDRSPRGQETQYF TGCGCCAGCAGCCAAGATCGGAGCCCGAGGGGACAAGAGACCCAGTACTTC
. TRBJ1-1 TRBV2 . CASRRVGDTEAFF TGTGCCAGCAGGCGTGTCGGGGACACTGAAGCTTTCTTT
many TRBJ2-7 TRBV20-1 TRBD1 CSARDRGQGLYEQYF TGCAGTGCTAGAGACCGAGGACAGGGGCTCTACGAGCAGTACTTC
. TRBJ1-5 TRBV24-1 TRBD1 CATSDLVGQGIRQPQHF TGTGCCACCAGTGATTTAGTCGGACAGGGGATCCGACAGCCCCAGCATTTT
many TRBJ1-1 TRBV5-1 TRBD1 CASSLSGTGNTEAFF TGCGCCAGCAGCCTGTCCGGGACAGGGAACACTGAAGCTTTCTTT
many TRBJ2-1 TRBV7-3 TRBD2 CASSLPGGRNEQFF TGTGCCAGCAGCTTACCGGGGGGGCGAAATGAGCAGTTCTTC
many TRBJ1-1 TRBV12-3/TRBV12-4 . CASSRYTEAFF TGTGCCAGCAGTAGGTACACTGAAGCTTTCTTT
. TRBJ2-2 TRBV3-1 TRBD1 CASRLDRGRGGTGELFF TGTGCCAGCAGACTCGACAGGGGGCGAGGGGGAACCGGGGAGCTGTTTTTT